This TCR beta chain came from a study of shared clonotypes between healthy human individuals. Study-wide points: Estimated richness was generally greater in naive than memory subsets.

Details on this clone: Its target is unknown.

Deep was the level at which the assay was run. Data came from immunoSEQ multiplex PCR; TCRdb stores just in-frame clones and leaves some out. Of 2 million to 2.5 million clones in the sample, 85% to 95% were seen once. The trim removed 1 base at V and 4 bases at J, leaving 7 bases unmatched. Germline V gives CDR1 MGHRA, CDR2 YSYEKL. The CDR3 loop spans 17 amino acids. This sequence originates from a man aged 18 to 35 in good health. Some clones in this sample may be carry-over from other donors' samples. The source material was naive CD4+ T cells from PBMCs. The subset: CD45RA+ positively selected. The V and J genes are TRBV4-1 and TRBJ2-2; 9 nucleotides match TRBD2. This CDR3 is CASSQASSGSITGELFF. CDR3 DNA: TGCGCCAGCAGCCAAGCTAGTAGCGGGAGTATCACCGGGGAGCTGTTTTTT.